Each of the 3 T cell receptor beta chains below was sequenced from the same sample in a study of blood T cells in healthy people across ages. Alongside a J-beta primer mix, a sample-barcoded 5' primer served in a second PCR lasting roughly 7 to 12 cycles. TCRdb analysed the 5' RACE reads with MiXCR anew, one entry per CDR3 protein. Of 1.5 million to 2 million distinct CDR3 sequences in the sample, roughly 27% were seen once. Sequencing used blood. The receptor source for this set is a woman between 25 and 40 years old in good health.

This chain joins TRBV6-2 or TRBV6-3 and TRBJ1-2; D not certain. V was clipped by 2 bases and J by 4 bases, with 11 bases between them. CDR1 and CDR2 (germline): MNHEY, SVGEGT. The CDR3 sequence is 14 residues long. The chain's CDR3 is CASSYGPISYGYTF. DNA of the CDR3: TGTGCCAGCAGTTACGGTCCGATCTCCTATGGCTACACCTTC.

This clonotype came up a few times. The chain recombines TRBV28 with TRBJ2-3; D is uncertain. The germline V and J ends were trimmed by 6 bases and 4 bases, with 8 bases remaining between them. Germline loops: CDR1 MDHEN, CDR2 SYDVKM. The CDR3 sequence is 12 residues long. For the CDR3, the DNA is TGTGCCAGCAGCCAGTACCCAGATACGCAGTATTTT. It encodes CASSQYPDTQYF.

In this sample, this clonotype turned up a few times. The rearrangement joins TRBV2 to TRBJ1-4; D is undetermined. V lost 8 bases, J lost 3 bases, and 10 bases lay in between. Germline V gene sequence: CDR1 SNHLY, CDR2 FYNNEI. There are 13 residues in the CDR3. The CDR3 DNA reads as TGTGCCAGCGATGGCGGGGCTAATGAAAAACTGTTTTTT. It codes for CASDGGANEKLFF. The whole variable domain, remainder taken from reference TRBV2 and TRBJ1-4, is EPEVTQTPSHQVTQMGQEVILRCVPISNHLYFYWYRQILGQKVEFLVSFYNNEISEKSEIFDDQFSVERPDGSNFTLKIRSTKLEDSAMYFCASDGGANEKLFFGSGTQLSVL.